The next 22 T cell receptor beta chains were all read from a single sample in a study of Ad26.COV2.S vaccination and SARS-CoV-2 variants. Assay used: immunoSEQ multiplex PCR; TCRdb lists only in-frame clones, some missing. This sample yields 350,000 to 450,000 clones, of which roughly 84% are seen a single time; around 3.6% belongs to the top ten. Stated treatment: 15 to 20 received Ad26.COV2.S at low or high dose, single or two shots; 5 received placebo; per-sample allocation not given. Material that was analyzed had been drawn on day 63 after the first vaccine or placebo injection. This sample comprised peripheral blood, obtained in a trial of Ad26.COV2.S vaccine versus placebo. The receptors shown here come from a person between 18 and 65 years old who received the Ad26.COV2.S COVID-19 vaccine or a placebo.

The chain recombines TRBV29-1 with TRBJ1-1; D gene ambiguous. V was pared by 0 bases and J by 5 bases, with 10 bases between. CDR3 length equals 13 residues. The germline CDR1 and CDR2 sequences are SQVTM and ANQGSEA. The CDR3, as DNA: TGCAGCGTTGAAGAATCGGGAGGGACTGAAGCTTTCTTT. Its translation is CSVEESGGTEAFF.

This clone has a handful of counts. The CDR3 coding sequence is TGTGCCAGCAGCTCCCGAGGCGATAACTATGGCTACACCTTC. Translating gives CASSSRGDNYGYTF. J is TRBJ1-2 and V is TRBV9, with no clear D. The CDR3 totals 14 residues. V dropped 4 bases and J dropped 1 base, with 11 bases sitting between them. Germline V lookup: CDR1 SGDLS, CDR2 YYNGEE.

This clone appeared a single time. The V and J genes are TRBV30 and TRBJ2-5, with 8 bases fitting TRBD2. After removal of 0 bases from V and 4 bases from J, the junction contained 4 bases not matched to a gene. This CDR3 contains 14 residues. Germline V gives CDR1 GTSNPN, CDR2 SVGIG (reference sequence). The CDR3 DNA reads TGTGCCTGGAGTGTAGAAGCGGGGGTAGAGACCCAGTACTTC. The encoded protein is CAWSVEAGVETQYF.

In this sample, this clone turned up a few times. The rearrangement links TRBV5-6 to TRBJ1-5; a possible D gene is TRBD1 (6 bases). Germline values: CDR1 SGHDT, CDR2 YYEEEE. The CDR3 runs 16 residues. V was pared by 4 bases and J by 9 bases, with 23 bases between. CDR3 DNA: TGTGCCAGCAGCGTCTCCGGGACAAATGCAATTCTGCCCCAGCATTTT. Its translation is CASSVSGTNAILPQHF. The complete variable domain, with remaining parts taken from reference TRBV5-6 and TRBJ1-5, reads DAGVTQSPTHLIKTRGQQVTLRCSPKSGHDTVSWYQQALGQGPQFIFQYYEEEERQRGNFPDRFSGHQFPNYSSELNVNALLLGDSALYLCASSVSGTNAILPQHFGDGTRLSIL.

V is TRBV27 and J is TRBJ1-1; perhaps TRBD1 as D (5 bases). Germline CDR1 reads MNHEY; CDR2 reads SMNVEV (reference sequence). The V end was cut by 5 bases, the J end by 10 bases, with 11 bases between. CDR3 size: 11 residues. CDR3 in amino acids: CASSREGRAFF. The CDR3 DNA is TGTGCCAGCAGTAGGGAGGGGCGAGCTTTCTTT.

The chain links TRBV5-1 to TRBJ1-1, with TRBD1 as a possible D gene (6 bases). Germline CDR1 reads SGHRS; CDR2 reads YFSETQ. This CDR3 is built from 15 residues. Trimming stripped 0 bases from V and 6 bases from J, with 15 bases between. CDR3: CASSLGSTGLAEAFF. For the CDR3, the DNA is TGCGCCAGCAGCTTGGGTTCCACAGGGTTGGCTGAAGCTTTCTTT.

The chain combines TRBV5-5 with TRBJ1-5; tentatively, D is TRBD1 (6 bases). This CDR3 has 16 amino acids. The germline V gene has CDR1 SGHKS and CDR2 YYEKEE (reference sequence). Trimming pared 3 bases from V and 5 bases from J, leaving 18 bases between. The CDR3 sequence: CASSSSQTGKDQPQHF. The CDR3 DNA reads TGTGCCAGCAGCTCTTCCCAAACAGGGAAGGATCAGCCCCAGCATTTT.

This chain joins TRBV6-6 and TRBJ2-7; a weak D match, TRBD2 (6 bases). Germline CDR1 and CDR2: MNHNY and SVGAGI (reference sequence). This CDR3 comprises 16 residues. V was trimmed by 5 bases and J by 0 bases, leaving 17 bases between them. CDR3 in amino acids: CASSPILALSSYEQYF. The CDR3 bases are TGTGCCAGCAGTCCTATACTAGCTTTAAGCTCCTACGAGCAGTACTTC.

The chain joins TRBV27 to TRBJ2-3; tentatively, D is TRBD1 (5 bases). Looked up from germline, CDR1 is MNHEY and CDR2 is SMNVEV (reference sequence). This CDR3 comprises 13 residues. The V end lost 3 bases, the J end lost 7 bases, and 11 bases lay between the germline ends. For the CDR3, the DNA is TGTGCCAGCAGTTTGATAGGGGCCAATACGCAGTATTTT. Protein sequence: CASSLIGANTQYF.

The chain uses TRBV30 and TRBJ2-3; D is uncertain. Germline loops: CDR1 GTSNPN, CDR2 SVGIG (reference sequence). The CDR3 runs 13 residues. Trimming removed 4 bases at V and 4 bases at J, with 12 bases between. CDR3 sequence reads: CAWTAHSSDTQYF. In DNA, the CDR3 is TGTGCCTGGACCGCCCACTCCTCAGATACGCAGTATTTT.

CDR3 DNA: TGTGCCAGCAGCCAAGGTGGAGACGGGGAGACCCAGTACTTC. Encoded protein: CASSQGGDGETQYF. The gene calls are TRBV4-2 and TRBJ2-5, with D unclear. This CDR3 region has 14 residues. Germline V lookup: CDR1 LGHNA, CDR2 YNFKEQ. The V end lost 1 base, the J end lost 5 bases, and 11 bases lay between the germline ends.

The chain combines TRBV12-3 or TRBV12-4 with TRBJ1-2; D gene unclear. V lost 5 bases, J lost 4 bases, and 8 bases lay in between. The length of the CDR3 is 12 residues. CDR3: CASSGEPYGYTF. For the CDR3, the DNA is TGTGCCAGCAGTGGGGAACCCTATGGCTACACCTTC.

V is TRBV7-9 and J is TRBJ1-5; D is ambiguous. The germline V and J ends were trimmed by 5 bases and 2 bases, with 13 bases remaining between them. The CDR3 runs 15 residues. Germline CDR1 SEHNR, CDR2 FQNEAQ (reference sequence). The CDR3 bases are TGTGCCAGCAGCCTCAGCGGTTTGGGCAATCAGCCCCAGCATTTT. It codes for CASSLSGLGNQPQHF. Filled out from reference TRBV7-9 and TRBJ1-5, the complete variable domain reads DTGVSQNPRHKITKRGQNVTFRCDPISEHNRLYWYRQTLGQGPEFLTYFQNEAQLEKSRLLSDRFSAERPKGSFSTLEIQRTEQGDSAMYLCASSLSGLGNQPQHFGDGTRLSIL.

The chain has TRBV11-2 and TRBJ2-7, with D possibly being TRBD1 or TRBD2 (5 bases each). V was trimmed by 6 bases and J by 2 bases, leaving 17 bases between them. Germline values: CDR1 SGHAT, CDR2 FQNNGV. The CDR3 contains 15 residues. CDR3 DNA sequence: TGTGCCAGCAGTCTACTAGTTGTGGGGCCCTACGAGCAGTACTTC. Protein sequence: CASSLLVVGPYEQYF.

This clone was seen a single time. This rearrangement joins TRBV9 to TRBJ1-1; a possible D gene is TRBD1 (6 bases). The germline V and J ends were trimmed by 3 bases and 4 bases, with 13 bases remaining between them. Germline assignment: CDR1 SGDLS and CDR2 YYNGEE. The CDR3 runs to 14 residues. The CDR3 DNA sequence: TGTGCCAGCAGCGCGGTACAGGGACTCACTGAAGCTTTCTTT. This translates into CASSAVQGLTEAFF. Full variable domain (rest looked up from reference TRBV9 and TRBJ1-1): DSGVTQTPKHLITATGQRVTLRCSPRSGDLSVYWYQQSLDQGLQFLIQYYNGEERAKGNILERFSAQQFPDLHSELNLSSLELGDSALYFCASSAVQGLTEAFFGQGTRLTVV.

The chain combines TRBV1 with TRBJ2-5; the tabulated D call, TRBD2, remains unverified against the DNA. TRBV1 is a recognized pseudogene. CDR3 length: 17 residues. The CDR3 DNA reads as TGCACCAGCAGCCAAGATCTGGAGGGGGGGCCCGGGGAGACCCAGTACTTC. This sequence encodes CTSSQDLEGGPGETQYF.

The CDR3 bases are TGTGCCAGCAGCCCGAGAGGCGAGAACACTGAAGCTTTCTTT. It codes for CASSPRGENTEAFF. The chain carries TRBV4-2 and TRBJ1-1; no clear D gene. The ends were cut back, 4 bases at V and 1 base at J, with 10 bases in the middle. Germline CDR1 and CDR2: LGHNA and YNFKEQ. This CDR3 is built from 14 residues.

The V and J genes are TRBV6-2 or TRBV6-3 and TRBJ2-7, with unresolved D. The germline gives CDR1 MNHEY, CDR2 SVGEGT. CDR3 size: 14 residues. Between the trimmed V and J ends, which lost 0 bases and 0 bases, there was a span of 6 bases. The CDR3 DNA reads TGTGCCAGCAGTTACTCGGTACTCTCCTACGAGCAGTACTTC. It yields the protein CASSYSVLSYEQYF.

The rearrangement links TRBV11-2 to TRBJ1-4, with D hard to call. Per germline, CDR1 SGHAT and CDR2 FQNNGV. The CDR3 length is 16 residues. Trimming shortened V by 1 base and J by 2 bases, and 11 bases separated the two germline ends. The CDR3 region has the DNA TGTGCCAGCAGCTTAGGACACGTTAATACTAATGAAAAACTGTTTTTT. As protein: CASSLGHVNTNEKLFF.

The CDR3 DNA sequence: TGTGCCAGCAGCTTGACAGGGGGCGGGGTTGGCTACACCTTC. It is translated as CASSLTGGGVGYTF. This chain connects TRBV5-4 to TRBJ1-2; 9 bases agree with TRBD1. The CDR3 covers 14 residues. The J segment lost 7 bases and the V segment lost 1 base, leaving 5 bases of the junction unmatched. Germline V CDR1 and CDR2: SGHNT, YYREEE (reference sequence).

V is TRBV6-5 and J is TRBJ2-3; tentative D call: TRBD1 (5 bases). CDR3 length equals 15 residues. With 0 bases removed from V and 1 base from J, the gap between germline ends came to 8 bases. CDR1 and CDR2 from the germline V gene are MNHEY and SVGAGI. The CDR3 is CASSYSGRGTDTQYF. The CDR3 DNA reads TGTGCCAGCAGTTACTCGGGCAGGGGCACAGATACGCAGTATTTT.

V and J are TRBV11-2 and TRBJ1-6; 8 bases are a match to TRBD1. The CDR3 spans 17 residues. CDR1 is SGHAT and CDR2 is FQNNGV in the germline V gene. Trimming removed 5 bases from V and 4 bases from J; junction bases left unmatched: 10. The CDR3 bases are TGTGCCAGCAGCCCTGGACAGGGCCTCCTGTATAATTCACCCCTCCACTTT. Residues: CASSPGQGLLYNSPLHF.